This T cell receptor beta chain was sequenced in a study of blood T cell repertoires in COVID-19. Study background: Sites across the United States, Italy and Spain contributed samples from acute and convalescent COVID-19.

V shed 5 bases and J shed 8 bases, with 13 bases lying between them. CDR3 length: 13 residues. CDR1 and CDR2 (germline): MDHEN, SYDVKM. Original data processing: Reference gene primers were amplified, and this amplification served to estimate nucleated cell counts. TCRdb keeps only in-frame clones here, not all; method: immunoSEQ multiplex PCR. V, J and clone size are taken as reported in that table, and D and trimming were inferred from the DNA itself. This sample has about 170,000 clones; around 90% occur once, and the top ten carry 0.58%. Patients of the Seattle cohort, enrolled during active infection, were followed longitudinally.

The sequencing input was peripheral blood. This chain connects TRBV28 to TRBJ2-1; D is ambiguous. This sequence was found in a man aged 60 to 75 with COVID-19, enrolled during active disease. The CDR3 loop reads CASSPNNIHEQFF. The CDR3 nucleotides are TGTGCCAGCAGTCCAAATAACATCCATGAGCAGTTCTTC.